This T cell receptor beta chain was profiled in a study of tumor-infiltrating lymphocytes in localized non-small cell lung cancer. Assay: immunoSEQ multiplex PCR; the TCRdb copy retains only in-frame clones and omits some. The table has some 15,000 clones, roughly 76% seen once; the top ten hold roughly 2.7%. The source material was lung tumor tissue. This sequence originates from a human donor with non-small cell lung cancer.

The CDR3: CASSQELAGGPTKETQYF. The DNA of the CDR3 is TGTGCCAGCAGCCAGGAACTAGCGGGAGGGCCTACGAAGGAGACCCAGTACTTC. The chain links TRBV4-2 to TRBJ2-5; 13 bases map to TRBD2. V trimming: 3 bases; J trimming: 5 bases; junction bases outside the gene matches: 12. Looked up from germline, CDR1 is LGHNA and CDR2 is YNFKEQ. This CDR3 has 18 residues.